In this sample, the clone carrying this T cell receptor beta chain turned up a few times. The antigen is undetermined. Each CDR3 protein gets one entry after TCRdb re-called the RT-PCR reads with MiXCR. The sample contains fewer than 700,000 distinct CDR3 sequences, 13% of which appear only once. This record comes from a study of response to subunit inactivated influenza vaccine. CDR1 is ENHRY, CDR2 SYGVKD, per germline. The CDR3 spans 14 residues. V lost 7 bases and J lost 1, with 13 bases in between. Study-level results: Each seasonal influenza vaccination recruits few new T cells, the authors suggested.

The rearrangement links TRBV10-3 to TRBJ1-1; tentative D call: TRBD1 (5 bases). Sequencing was performed on PBMCs from blood, taken 35 to 45 days after vaccination. The sequence derives from a man aged 45-65 years who received an inactivated influenza vaccine. The CDR3 loop is CAIKIAQGNTEAFF. CDR3 bases: TGTGCCATCAAAATAGCCCAGGGGAACACTGAAGCTTTCTTT.